A single sample is the source of the 23 T cell receptor beta chains below, sequenced in a study of blood T cell repertoires in COVID-19. The table came from immunoSEQ multiplex PCR; TCRdb's copy has only in-frame clones and leaves some out. The repertoire holds about 120,000 clones, over 75% seen once, with roughly a quarter in the top ten. Sample: peripheral blood. The receptors originated from a man aged 65 to 85 with active or convalescent COVID-19.

The chain couples TRBV2 to TRBJ1-6; TRBD1 matches at 8 bases. J lost 10 bases, V lost 3 bases, and 8 bases had no gene match. From germline, CDR1 is SNHLY and CDR2 FYNNEI. The CDR3 extends over 15 amino acids. Here the CDR3 DNA reads TGTGCCAGCAGTGACCGGGACAGGACTGGGTCACCCCTCCACTTT. The encoded protein is CASSDRDRTGSPLHF.

The chain carries TRBV18 and TRBJ1-1, with D unresolved. This CDR3 region has 15 residues. Between the trimmed V and J ends, which lost 3 bases and 0 bases, there was a span of 11 bases. Germline CDR1 and CDR2: KGHSH and LQKENI. CDR3 coding DNA: TGTGCCAGCTCACCCACCGGGAGATTGAACACTGAAGCTTTCTTT. Encoded protein: CASSPTGRLNTEAFF.

This clone was seen a handful of times. The chain has TRBV19 and TRBJ1-2; 7 bases fit TRBD1. This CDR3 is built from 13 residues. V was pared by 4 bases and J by 4 bases, with 3 bases of the junction left unmatched. Germline CDR1 is LNHDA and CDR2 is SQIVND (reference sequence). The CDR3, as DNA: TGTGCCAGTAGTACCGGGACAGCCTATGGCTACACCTTC. Protein product: CASSTGTAYGYTF.

The V gene is TRBV28, the J gene TRBJ1-6, with a possible D match to TRBD1 (5 bases). V gave up 2 bases and J gave up 7 bases, with 12 bases separating them. CDR3 length: 15 amino acids. Germline-derived CDR1 and CDR2 are MDHEN and SYDVKM. CDR3 region: CASSLPGYGNSPLHF. The CDR3 DNA sequence: TGTGCCAGCAGTTTACCAGGGTACGGGAATTCACCCCTCCACTTT.

This sequence joins TRBV28 and TRBJ1-5; TRBD1 matches 9 bases. The length of the CDR3 is 14 residues. CDR1 and CDR2 from the germline V gene are MDHEN and SYDVKM. J lost 5 bases, V lost 5 bases, and 4 bases had no gene match. The CDR3 is CASSRTGDHQPQHF. The CDR3 bases are TGTGCCAGCAGTCGGACAGGGGACCATCAGCCCCAGCATTTT.

The chain employs TRBV11-2 and TRBJ2-7, with 12 positions matching TRBD2. This CDR3 has 16 residues. Germline V lookup: CDR1 SGHAT, CDR2 FQNNGV. After removal of 5 bases from V and 7 bases from J, the junction contained 12 bases not matched to a gene. The CDR3 nucleotides read TGTGCCAGCAGCCCTGACCCTAGCGGGAGGGCATGGGAGCAGTACTTC. Protein product: CASSPDPSGRAWEQYF. The variable domain in full, with the rest retrieved from reference TRBV11-2 and TRBJ2-7, is EAGVAQSPRYKIIEKRQSVAFWCNPISGHATLYWYQQILGQGPKLLIQFQNNGVVDDSQLPKDRFSAERLKGVDSTLKIQPAKLEDSAVYLCASSPDPSGRAWEQYFGPGTRLTVT.

This chain links TRBV12-3 or TRBV12-4 with TRBJ2-3, with a weak D call TRBD2 (6 bases). The CDR3 spans 12 residues. V was shortened by 6 bases and J by 13 bases, with 17 bases between the two germline ends. CDR3 nucleotide sequence: TGTGCCAGCAGGGCGGGACTTCGTGGGGAGTATTTT. Translated: CASRAGLRGEYF.

The chain is built from TRBV30 and TRBJ2-7; perhaps TRBD2 as D (6 bases). Trimming shortened V by 2 bases and J by 4 bases, and 9 bases separated the two germline ends. This CDR3 region has 12 residues. Germline lookup yields CDR1 GTSNPN and CDR2 SVGIG (reference sequence). The CDR3 DNA reads as TGTGCCTGGAGTAAAAGCGGGTACGAGCAGTACTTC. Translation gives CAWSKSGYEQYF.

The genes are TRBV11-2 and TRBJ2-3, with 8 positions matching TRBD2. CDR1 SGHAT and CDR2 FQNNGV come from the germline V gene. The CDR3 extends over 17 amino acids. J gave up 0 bases and V 4 bases, and 9 bases lay outside the gene matches. The CDR3 DNA is TGTGCCAGCAGCTACGGTACTAGCGGAATTAGCACAGATACGCAGTATTTT. Protein sequence: CASSYGTSGISTDTQYF.

This sequence joins TRBV28 and TRBJ1-3; 9 nucleotides match TRBD1. CDR1 MDHEN and CDR2 SYDVKM come from the germline V gene. Trimming at V came to 6 bases and at J to 4 bases, leaving 7 bases not matched to a gene. The CDR3 loop spans 15 amino acids. CDR3 DNA: TGTGCCAGCAGCTCACAGGGGGCGGGAGGAAACACCATATATTTT. It yields the protein CASSSQGAGGNTIYF.

The chain carries TRBV5-1 and TRBJ2-1; TRBD1 aligns across 8 bases. V gave up 4 bases and J gave up 9 bases; unmatched junction bases: 6. From germline, CDR1 is SGHRS and CDR2 YFSETQ. The CDR3 contains 13 residues. Here the CDR3 reads CASSQDRVGEQFF. The CDR3 coding sequence is TGCGCCAGCAGCCAGGACAGGGTGGGTGAGCAGTTCTTC.

V usage is TRBV9 and J usage is TRBJ2-3; 9 nucleotides agree with TRBD2. Germline V CDR1 and CDR2: SGDLS, YYNGEE. The CDR3 contains 15 residues. Germline trimming cut 4 bases from V and 4 bases from J; bases unmatched to any gene: 7. The CDR3 DNA sequence: TGTGCCAGCAGCACGGCCGGGACTAGCTCAGATACGCAGTATTTT. Amino acid sequence: CASSTAGTSSDTQYF.

V usage is TRBV6-5 and J usage is TRBJ1-1; 7 bases match TRBD1. CDR1 is MNHEY and CDR2 is SVGAGI in the germline V gene. J gave up 4 bases and V 0 bases, and 5 bases lay outside the gene matches. This CDR3 has 15 amino acids. The CDR3 here is CASSYSSTGATEAFF. The CDR3 DNA follows: TGTGCCAGCAGTTACTCGAGCACAGGGGCCACTGAAGCTTTCTTT.

This sequence joins TRBV29-1 and TRBJ2-6; 8 bases line up with TRBD1. CDR1 is SQVTM and CDR2 is ANQGSEA in the germline V gene. The CDR3 contains 13 residues. After removal of 7 bases from V and 4 bases from J, the junction contained 3 bases not matched to a gene. This CDR3 reads CSARGQGANVLTF. The CDR3 DNA sequence: TGCAGCGCCAGGGGGCAAGGGGCCAACGTCCTGACTTTC.

The chain is built from TRBV14 and TRBJ2-1, with a possible D match to TRBD1 (7 bases). V was clipped by 3 bases and J by 2 bases, with 11 bases between them. Germline lookup yields CDR1 SGHDN and CDR2 FVKESK. The CDR3 has 15 amino acids. CDR3 DNA sequence: TGTGCCAGCAGCCACACCAGGGGGGCCTACAATGAGCAGTTCTTC. This codes for CASSHTRGAYNEQFF.

This chain links TRBV3-1 (or the pseudogene TRBV3-2) with TRBJ2-5; perhaps TRBD2 as D (5 bases). V was clipped by 4 bases and J by 4 bases, with 10 bases between them. This CDR3 is 13 amino acids long. CDR1 and CDR2 from the germline V gene are LGHDT and YNNKEL (reference sequence). The CDR3 DNA is TGTGCCAGCAGCCGAGGGAGATCAGAGACCCAGTACTTC. Translating it yields CASSRGRSETQYF.

This sequence joins TRBV25-1 and TRBJ1-4, with 7 positions matching TRBD1. Germline CDR1 and CDR2: MGHDK and SYGVNS. Germline trimming cut 5 bases from V and 0 bases from J; bases unmatched to any gene: 6. The CDR3 covers 16 residues. This CDR3 is CASSYLTGATNEKLFF. For the CDR3, the DNA is TGTGCCAGCAGTTACCTAACAGGGGCAACTAATGAAAAACTGTTTTTT.

The chain couples TRBV19 to TRBJ2-1; 7 positions match TRBD2. Per germline, CDR1 LNHDA and CDR2 SQIVND (reference sequence). Unmatched junction bases numbered 14, after V lost 8 bases and J lost 4 bases. The CDR3 has 16 residues. The CDR3 DNA follows: TGTGCCAGTCGTAAAGGCGGGGGAAACGTATACAATGAGCAGTTCTTC. Protein: CASRKGGGNVYNEQFF.

The rearrangement uses TRBV2 and TRBJ2-1, with D possibly TRBD1 on 7 matching bases. Between the trimmed V and J ends, which lost 8 bases and 4 bases, there was a span of 12 bases. This CDR3 has 13 amino acids. Germline CDR1 is SNHLY and CDR2 is FYNNEI. The chain's CDR3 is CASSAGGYNEQFF. In DNA form, the CDR3 reads TGTGCCAGCTCGGCAGGGGGGTACAATGAGCAGTTCTTC.

This chain connects TRBV28 to TRBJ1-4; 7 bases fit TRBD1. The trim removed 6 bases at V and 8 bases at J, leaving 12 bases unmatched. The germline V gene has CDR1 MDHEN and CDR2 SYDVKM. The CDR3 is made up of 15 amino acids. The CDR3 loop is CASRFTDRVREKLFF. Written as DNA, the CDR3 is TGTGCCAGCAGATTTACCGACAGGGTGAGGGAAAAACTGTTTTTT.

This chain links TRBV6-2 or TRBV6-3 with TRBJ2-1; 10 bases agree with TRBD2. J was trimmed by 9 bases and V by 4 bases; bases with no gene match: 9. The CDR3 sequence is 15 residues long. Germline loops: CDR1 MNHEY, CDR2 SVGEGT. CDR3 coding DNA: TGTGCCAGCAGTTTAGCGGGAGGCGATGTTAGTGAGCAGTTCTTC. Protein: CASSLAGGDVSEQFF.

The chain combines TRBV6-4 with TRBJ1-5; D is unresolved. Germline V gene data show CDR1 as MRHNA and CDR2 as SNTAGT. The CDR3 extends over 13 amino acids. Trimming removed 5 bases from V and 6 bases from J, with 11 bases in between. CDR3 sequence reads: CASSSVSGQPQHF. The DNA for the CDR3 is TGTGCCAGCAGTTCTGTGTCCGGTCAGCCCCAGCATTTT.

The rearrangement joins TRBV7-2 to TRBJ1-2, with 8 positions matching TRBD1. Unmatched junction bases numbered 6, after V lost 2 bases and J lost 1 base. This CDR3 is 16 amino acids long. Germline V gene lookup returns CDR1 SGHTA and CDR2 FQGNSA. CDR3 DNA sequence: TGTGCCAGCAGCTTATTCCCAGGGGGCAATAACTATGGCTACACCTTC. This encodes CASSLFPGGNNYGYTF. The complete variable domain, with remaining parts taken from reference TRBV7-2 and TRBJ1-2, reads GAGVSQSPSNKVTEKGKDVELRCDPISGHTALYWYRQSLGQGLEFLIYFQGNSAPDKSGLPSDRFSAERTGGSVSTLTIQRTQQEDSAVYLCASSLFPGGNNYGYTFGSGTRLTVV.